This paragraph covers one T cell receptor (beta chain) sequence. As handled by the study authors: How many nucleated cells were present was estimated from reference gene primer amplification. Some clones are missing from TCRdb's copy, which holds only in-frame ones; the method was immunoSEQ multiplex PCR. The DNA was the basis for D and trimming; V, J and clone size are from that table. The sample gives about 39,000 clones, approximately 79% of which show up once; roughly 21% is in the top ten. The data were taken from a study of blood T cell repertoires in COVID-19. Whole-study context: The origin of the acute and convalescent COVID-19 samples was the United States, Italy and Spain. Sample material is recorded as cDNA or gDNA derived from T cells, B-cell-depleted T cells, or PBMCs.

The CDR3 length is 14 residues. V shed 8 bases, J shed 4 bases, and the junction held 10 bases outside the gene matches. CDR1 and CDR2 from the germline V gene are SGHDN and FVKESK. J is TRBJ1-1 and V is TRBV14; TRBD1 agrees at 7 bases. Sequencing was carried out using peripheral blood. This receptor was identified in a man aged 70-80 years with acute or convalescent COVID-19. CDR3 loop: CASGETRGSTEAFF. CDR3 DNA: TGTGCCAGCGGGGAGACCAGGGGGAGCACTGAAGCTTTCTTT. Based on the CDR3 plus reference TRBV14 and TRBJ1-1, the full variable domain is EAGVTQFPSHSVIEKGQTVTLRCDPISGHDNLYWYRRVMGKEIKFLLHFVKESKQDESGMPNNRFLAERTGGTYSTLKVQPAELEDSGVYFCASGETRGSTEAFFGQGTRLTVV.